This is a list of T cell receptor beta chains from one sample in a study of long-term antiretroviral therapy in people with HIV. Clones were sequenced by immunoSEQ multiplex PCR, and TCRdb holds only the in-frame ones, with some missing. The sample holds 16,000 or so clones, about three quarters seen once. The sample consisted of unsorted PBMCs, taken 2.1 years after starting antiretroviral therapy. The receptors derive from a middle-aged man with HIV. Each CDR3 is given with its conserved first and last residue. The D gene is left open where the match is weak. Not all rows give a size; the values are once, few, many and, for expanded clones, a class.

d_gene: .
abundance: once
j_gene: TRBJ1-3
v_gene: TRBV19
CDR3nt: TGTGCCAGTAAGGAGGCCAGCTCTGGAAACACCATATATTTT
CDR3aa: CASKEASSGNTIYF

d_gene: .
abundance: .
j_gene: TRBJ1-5
v_gene: TRBV6-4
CDR3nt: TGTGCCAGCAGTGACTTGAGTCAGCCCCAGCATTTT
CDR3aa: CASSDLSQPQHF

d_gene: .
abundance: .
j_gene: TRBJ2-3
v_gene: TRBV30
CDR3nt: TGTGCCTGGAGTGGGTTTAGCGTGAGTACAGATACGCAGTATTTT
CDR3aa: CAWSGFSVSTDTQYF

d_gene: .
abundance: .
j_gene: TRBJ1-1
v_gene: TRBV18
CDR3nt: TGTGCCAGCTCTTGGACAGAAGGGAACACTGAAGCTTTCTTT
CDR3aa: CASSWTEGNTEAFF

d_gene: TRBD1
abundance: few
j_gene: TRBJ1-1
v_gene: TRBV30
CDR3nt: TGTGCCTGGAGTCGACAGGGGATCACTGAAGCTTTCTTT
CDR3aa: CAWSRQGITEAFF

d_gene: TRBD1
abundance: hyperexpanded
j_gene: TRBJ2-7
v_gene: TRBV29-1
CDR3nt: TGCAGCGTAGAGACAGGGACCGCGAGCTCCTACGAGCAGTACTTC
CDR3aa: CSVETGTASSYEQYF

d_gene: .
abundance: .
j_gene: TRBJ1-1
v_gene: TRBV5-1
CDR3nt: TGCGCCAGCAGCTTGGGGGGCGGGAACACTGAAGCTTTCTTT
CDR3aa: CASSLGGGNTEAFF

d_gene: .
abundance: .
j_gene: TRBJ1-1
v_gene: TRBV11-3
CDR3nt: TGTGCCAGCAGTCGCCAGATGAACACTGAAGCTTTCTTT
CDR3aa: CASSRQMNTEAFF

d_gene: .
abundance: large
j_gene: TRBJ1-2
v_gene: TRBV21-1
CDR3nt: TGTGCCAGCAGCAAAGAAGGAAGAAGCCTCTATGGCTACACCTTC
CDR3aa: CASSKEGRSLYGYTF

d_gene: .
abundance: .
j_gene: TRBJ1-6
v_gene: TRBV2
CDR3nt: TGTGCCAGCAGTGAAGGAGAGGAAAGCTATAATTCACCCCTCCACTTT
CDR3aa: CASSEGEESYNSPLHF

d_gene: .
abundance: few
j_gene: TRBJ2-7
v_gene: TRBV7-9
CDR3nt: TGTGCCAGCAGCTTGCAGGACAGCTACGAGCAGTACTTC
CDR3aa: CASSLQDSYEQYF

d_gene: TRBD1
abundance: .
j_gene: TRBJ1-1
v_gene: TRBV4-1
CDR3nt: TGCGCCAGCAGCCAAGTAGACAGGGAATACACTGAAGCTTTCTTT
CDR3aa: CASSQVDREYTEAFF

d_gene: TRBD1
abundance: .
j_gene: TRBJ1-1
v_gene: TRBV5-1
CDR3nt: TGCGCCAGCAGCGCTGGGGGACAGGGGGAGACTGAAGCTTTCTTT
CDR3aa: CASSAGGQGETEAFF

d_gene: TRBD1
abundance: .
j_gene: TRBJ1-1
v_gene: TRBV18
CDR3nt: TGTGCCAGCTCACCTCAGGGGGGCAGGACTGAAGCTTTCTTT
CDR3aa: CASSPQGGRTEAFF

d_gene: TRBD1
abundance: .
j_gene: TRBJ2-2
v_gene: TRBV6-1
CDR3nt: TGTGCCAGCAGGTCGGGACAGGGGTACACCGGGGAGCTGTTTTTT
CDR3aa: CASRSGQGYTGELFF

d_gene: TRBD1
abundance: .
j_gene: TRBJ2-4
v_gene: TRBV6-1
CDR3nt: TGTGCCAGCAGTGGAGGGACAGTCGGAGCCAAAAACATTCAGTACTTC
CDR3aa: CASSGGTVGAKNIQYF

d_gene: .
abundance: .
j_gene: TRBJ2-5
v_gene: TRBV5-1
CDR3nt: TGCGCCAGCAGCTTGGCCGAGGGGCCCCTAGGAGAGACCCAGTACTTC
CDR3aa: CASSLAEGPLGETQYF

d_gene: .
abundance: .
j_gene: TRBJ1-2
v_gene: TRBV7-9
CDR3nt: TGTGCCAGCAGCGGATCGGTCTACTCCAGCTATGGCTACACCTTC
CDR3aa: CASSGSVYSSYGYTF

d_gene: .
abundance: .
j_gene: TRBJ2-7
v_gene: TRBV13
CDR3nt: TGTGCCAGCAGCTCTGACACCTCCTACGAGCAGTACTTC
CDR3aa: CASSSDTSYEQYF

d_gene: .
abundance: .
j_gene: TRBJ1-6
v_gene: TRBV13
CDR3nt: TGTGCCAGCAGCTTTATAGACAGGTTTTGGAATTCACCCCTCCACTTT
CDR3aa: CASSFIDRFWNSPLHF

d_gene: .
abundance: .
j_gene: TRBJ1-1
v_gene: TRBV6-5
CDR3nt: TGTGCCAGCAGCAGACCCTCAGGGAGTAGGGCTGAAGCTTTCTTT
CDR3aa: CASSRPSGSRAEAFF

d_gene: .
abundance: .
j_gene: TRBJ2-7
v_gene: TRBV27
CDR3nt: TGTGCCAGAAGTTTACGTCACACAACGGCAGGGAAAATCTACGAGCAGTACTTC
CDR3aa: CARSLRHTTAGKIYEQYF

d_gene: .
abundance: .
j_gene: TRBJ2-1
v_gene: TRBV2
CDR3nt: TGTGCCAGCAGTGAGGGCTTTGGGACCGTGCAGTTCTTC
CDR3aa: CASSEGFGTVQFF

d_gene: TRBD2
abundance: .
j_gene: TRBJ2-1
v_gene: TRBV11-2
CDR3nt: TGTGCCAGCAGCTACAGCGGGGGGACGTACAATGAGCAGTTCTTC
CDR3aa: CASSYSGGTYNEQFF

d_gene: .
abundance: few
j_gene: TRBJ2-7
v_gene: TRBV27
CDR3nt: TGTGCCAGCGGGGCGGGGACAGCCTCCTACGAGCAGTACTTC
CDR3aa: CASGAGTASYEQYF

d_gene: TRBD2
abundance: .
j_gene: TRBJ2-2
v_gene: TRBV5-1
CDR3nt: TGCGCCAGCAGCGGAAGACTAGCGGGGGGCAACACCGGGGAGCTGTTTTTT
CDR3aa: CASSGRLAGGNTGELFF

d_gene: .
abundance: .
j_gene: TRBJ1-1
v_gene: TRBV5-1
CDR3nt: TGCGCCAGCAGCGCACACGGGAACACTGAAGCTTTCTTT
CDR3aa: CASSAHGNTEAFF

d_gene: .
abundance: few
j_gene: TRBJ1-4
v_gene: TRBV7-8
CDR3nt: TGTGCCAGCAGCCCGACACCGAGACTGTTTTTT
CDR3aa: CASSPTPRLFF

d_gene: .
abundance: .
j_gene: TRBJ2-7
v_gene: TRBV11-3
CDR3nt: TGTGCCAGCAGCGTACAGGGACTCCCAGCCAACGAGCAGTACTTC
CDR3aa: CASSVQGLPANEQYF